The 9 T cell receptor beta chains given below trace back to one sample, sequenced in a study of T cell repertoires in cytomegalovirus infection. No cognate antigen is known for these TCRs. TCRdb re-called the reads through MiXCR, storing one row per CDR3 protein. The sample shows around 570,000 distinct CDR3 sequences, around two fifths of them seen only once. The source material was cultured PBMCs, sampled from culture after CMV antigen stimulation. The receptors derive from a human donor in good health (CMV status not recorded). Some clones in this sample may be carry-over from other donors' samples.

The chain is built from TRBV2 and TRBJ1-4; a possible D gene is TRBD1 (6 bases). Germline values: CDR1 SNHLY, CDR2 FYNNEI. This CDR3 region has 15 residues. Trimming left V 8 bases short and J 0 bases short, with 13 bases between. The CDR3 bases are TGTGCCAGCCGGACAGAGATCTCAACTAATGAAAAACTGTTTTTT. It codes for CASRTEISTNEKLFF.

V gene TRBV2 combines with J gene TRBJ2-3; TRBD1 is a possible D gene (6 bases). Trimming took 8 bases from V and 3 from J, leaving 21 bases between them. The CDR3 spans 16 residues. Germline V CDR1 and CDR2: SNHLY, FYNNEI. Here the CDR3 DNA reads TGTGCCAGCTTTCTGCCGGGACAAGCCTATACAGATACGCAGTATTTT. This gives the protein CASFLPGQAYTDTQYF.

The genes are TRBV2 and TRBJ1-1, with a tentative D call TRBD1 (6 bases). CDR3 length: 12 residues. CDR1 is SNHLY and CDR2 is FYNNEI in the germline V gene. The germline V and J ends were trimmed by 7 bases and 0 bases, with 6 bases remaining between them. CDR3 sequence: CASNRVNTEAFF. The CDR3 coding sequence is TGTGCCAGCAACAGGGTGAACACTGAAGCTTTCTTT.

This clonotype was seen a handful of times. The J gene is TRBJ1-5, the V gene TRBV6-6; D gene uncertain. Germline V gene lookup returns CDR1 MNHNY and CDR2 SVGAGI (reference sequence). Trimming removed 4 bases from V and 1 base from J, with 14 bases in between. The CDR3 length is 16 residues. The CDR3 DNA follows: TGTGCCAGCAGTTTCTTCGGACGTGACAGCAATCAGCCCCAGCATTTT. It translates to CASSFFGRDSNQPQHF.

This clonotype was seen at least ten times. V is TRBV7-2 and J is TRBJ1-3; 7 bases line up with TRBD1. Trimming removed 5 bases from V and 4 bases from J; junction bases left unmatched: 8. Germline CDR1 and CDR2: SGHTA and FQGNSA. The CDR3 has 15 amino acids. The CDR3 DNA follows: TGTGCCAGCAGCCAGAGACAGGGTGACGGAAACACCATATATTTT. Amino acid sequence: CASSQRQGDGNTIYF.

This chain links TRBV5-4 with TRBJ2-2; 7 nucleotides align to TRBD2. Germline V lookup: CDR1 SGHNT, CDR2 YYREEE (reference sequence). Trimming cost V 4 bases and J 8 bases; bases outside gene matches: 14. This CDR3 is built from 16 residues. In DNA form, the CDR3 reads TGTGCCAGCAGCACCGGCCGGGACTACCCTTTGGGGGAGCTGTTTTTT. Translated, it gives CASSTGRDYPLGELFF.

The chain links TRBV15 to TRBJ2-1; unclear D gene. Germline values: CDR1 LNHNV, CDR2 YYDKDF (reference sequence). This CDR3 is 15 amino acids long. The ends were cut back, 0 bases at V and 5 bases at J, with 11 bases in the middle. As DNA, the CDR3 is TGTGCCACCAGCAGAGATCGTGTGGGTCACAATGAGCAGTTCTTC. It translates to CATSRDRVGHNEQFF.

In its sample, this clonotype was seen a few times. J is TRBJ2-1 and V is TRBV7-2; D call uncertain. With 4 bases removed from V and 8 bases from J, the gap between germline ends came to 12 bases. This CDR3 spans 13 amino acids. Germline assignment: CDR1 SGHTA and CDR2 FQGNSA. For the CDR3, the DNA is TGTGCCAGCAGCTCCCCCCCCCGGCATGAGCAGTTCTTC. Protein: CASSSPPRHEQFF. Filled out from reference TRBV7-2 and TRBJ2-1, the complete variable domain reads GAGVSQSPSNKVTEKGKDVELRCDPISGHTALYWYRQSLGQGLEFLIYFQGNSAPDKSGLPSDRFSAERTGGSVSTLTIQRTQQEDSAVYLCASSSPPRHEQFFGPGTRLTVL.

The chain recombines TRBV19 with TRBJ2-6, with 8 bases fitting TRBD2. The CDR3 contains 20 residues. J lost 0 bases, V lost 1 base, and 11 bases had no gene match. The V gene's germline CDR1 is LNHDA and CDR2 SQIVND (reference sequence). The CDR3 protein is CASSIAGLRGANSGANVLTF. CDR3 coding DNA: TGTGCCAGTAGTATAGCGGGACTGCGGGGGGCCAACTCTGGGGCCAACGTCCTGACTTTC.